The entry below gives a single TCR beta chain sequence along with its context. Its antigen remains unknown. Carrying unique molecular identifiers, the cDNA also gained a universal primer site through template switching. MiXCR was run by TCRdb on the 5' RACE reads, yielding one entry per CDR3 protein. In the table there are 200,000 to 250,000 distinct CDR3 sequences, roughly 7% of which are singletons. The source of the sample is a study of identical twins. General study results and limits: The same donors were not followed; conclusions instead depended on cross-sectional statistical analysis. Abundant beta clonotypes from cord blood bore fewer insertions; memory repertoires lacked this pattern. Twin pairs' shared out-of-frame alpha sequences were enriched in low generation probability.

After removal of 0 bases from V and 3 bases from J, the junction contained 2 bases not matched to a gene. The CDR3 is made up of 15 amino acids. The germline V gene has CDR1 SGHTA and CDR2 FQGTGA. These data were also reused for a study on yellow fever vaccine responses in identical twins.

This TCR came from a woman aged 18-29 years in good health. The specimen sequenced was memory (CD45RO+) T cells sorted from blood. The J gene is TRBJ2-1, the V gene TRBV7-3, with 7 bases identical to TRBD1. In DNA, the CDR3 is TGTGCCAGCAGCTTAACGACAGGGCTCTACAATGAGCAGTTCTTC. Protein: CASSLTTGLYNEQFF. Filled out from reference TRBV7-3 and TRBJ2-1, the complete variable domain reads GAGVSQTPSNKVTEKGKYVELRCDPISGHTALYWYRQSLGQGPEFLIYFQGTGAADDSGLPNDRFFAVRPEGSVSTLKIQRTERGDSAVYLCASSLTTGLYNEQFFGPGTRLTVL.